These 11 T cell receptor beta chains share one sample of origin, sequenced in a study of response to subunit inactivated influenza vaccine (dated by TCRdb to the late 2010s). Library method: RT-PCR. Sequencing relied on an Illumina HiSeq 2500. TCRdb reanalyzed the raw reads on its own, using fastp at Q25 for trimming and MiXCR for clone calling, and kept in-frame beta chains. Every CDR3 protein is listed once, alongside the most common genes and DNA of its rows. The sample profile shows 530,000 or so distinct CDR3 sequences; over 25% of them were found once. The ten largest clones represent less than 2.5% of the sample. Specimen: CD4+ T cells sorted from PBMCs, collected around 5 days after vaccination. The receptor source for this set is a man aged 50 to 59 who received an inactivated influenza vaccine. Donor details come from another sample of the same person, matched by shared clones.

This clonotype was seen a handful of times. The chain carries TRBV27 and TRBJ2-4, with D possibly being TRBD1 (5 bases). The CDR3 totals 17 residues. The germline V gene has CDR1 MNHEY and CDR2 SMNVEV (reference sequence). V was trimmed by 5 bases and J by 1 base, leaving 18 bases between them. The CDR3 is CASSPHRQLTAKNIQYF. CDR3 sequence (DNA): TGTGCCAGCAGTCCCCATCGACAGCTTACGGCCAAAAACATTCAGTACTTC.

The V gene is TRBV29-1, the J gene TRBJ2-5, with D uncertain. Germline V CDR1 and CDR2: SQVTM, ANQGSEA. Deletions cut 1 base from V and 5 bases from J, with 14 bases between. The CDR3 length is 14 residues. CDR3 sequence: CSVEGTPVGETQYF. The CDR3 nucleotides are TGCAGCGTTGAAGGGACGCCCGTGGGGGAGACCCAGTACTTC.

This chain uses TRBV5-1 with TRBJ2-3; TRBD1 agrees at 7 bases. This CDR3 has 15 residues. Germline V CDR1 and CDR2: SGHRS, YFSETQ. Losses at the gene ends were 4 bases for V and 0 bases for J; bases not matched to a gene: 5. This CDR3 is CASSDAGGSTDTQYF. CDR3 DNA sequence: TGCGCCAGCAGCGATGCAGGGGGAAGCACAGATACGCAGTATTTT.

V gene TRBV6-5 combines with J gene TRBJ2-5; D uncertain. The germline V gene has CDR1 MNHEY and CDR2 SVGAGI. CDR3 length: 14 amino acids. The V end lost 0 bases, the J end lost 0 bases, and 5 bases lay between the germline ends. The CDR3 protein is CASSYSTDQETQYF. In DNA form, the CDR3 reads TGTGCCAGCAGTTACTCGACGGACCAAGAGACCCAGTACTTC.

This clonotype occurred a few times. The CDR3 bases are TGCAGTGCAACGGCCGGGACTGCGAATTCACCCCTCCACTTT. Protein product: CSATAGTANSPLHF. The chain uses TRBV20-1 and TRBJ1-6, with D perhaps TRBD1 (5 bases). The germline V and J ends were trimmed by 6 bases and 7 bases, with 16 bases remaining between them. The CDR3 has 14 amino acids. Germline V CDR1 and CDR2: DFQATT, SNEGSKA (reference sequence).

This clonotype showed up just a few times. The J gene is TRBJ2-1, the V gene TRBV10-3, with 8 bases that match TRBD1. The CDR3 is made up of 16 amino acids. With V trimmed by 4 bases and J by 7 bases, 12 bases remained unmatched. Germline CDR1 ENHRY, CDR2 SYGVKD. CDR3 sequence: CAISGVAGQGGNEQFF. DNA of the CDR3: TGTGCCATCAGTGGAGTTGCAGGACAGGGTGGAAATGAGCAGTTCTTC.

The chain recombines TRBV19 with TRBJ2-5; possibly TRBD1 for D (6 bases). V was clipped by 5 bases and J by 5 bases, with 15 bases between them. The CDR3 is made up of 14 amino acids. The V gene's germline CDR1 is LNHDA and CDR2 SQIVND (reference sequence). CDR3 DNA sequence: TGTGCCAGTAGTCCCAGACAGGAATCGGAGACCCAGTACTTC. This translates into CASSPRQESETQYF.

The chain carries TRBV4-1 and TRBJ2-2, with TRBD2 as a possible D gene (5 bases). The germline CDR1 and CDR2 sequences are MGHRA and YSYEKL. The V gene lost 1 base and the J gene lost 6 bases, with 12 bases spanning the gap. CDR3 length: 15 amino acids. In nucleotides, the CDR3 is TGCGCCAGCAGCCAAGTAACGCGGGTTTCCGGGGAGCTGTTTTTT. This sequence encodes CASSQVTRVSGELFF.

This clonotype was seen repeatedly, ten times or more. This rearrangement joins TRBV6-1 to TRBJ2-3, with 7 bases identical to TRBD2. After removal of 6 bases from V and 2 bases from J, the junction contained 2 bases not matched to a gene. The V gene's germline CDR1 is MNHNS and CDR2 SASEGT. The CDR3 loop spans 13 amino acids. CDR3 in amino acids: CASSRDYTDTQYF. Here the CDR3 DNA reads TGTGCCAGCAGCCGGGACTACACAGATACGCAGTATTTT.

The gene calls are TRBV4-2 and TRBJ2-7; D gene unclear. CDR1 is LGHNA, CDR2 YNFKEQ, per germline. The CDR3 runs 14 residues. V lost 0 bases, J lost 0 bases, and 6 bases lay in between. This CDR3 reads CASSQDLFSYEQYF. CDR3 nucleotides: TGTGCCAGCAGCCAAGATTTATTCTCCTACGAGCAGTACTTC.

This clonotype was detected only a few times. The gene calls are TRBV6-2 or TRBV6-3 and TRBJ1-5; TRBD1 might be the D (5 bases). The V and J ends lost 0 bases and 14 bases respectively, with 20 bases between them. This CDR3 is built from 15 residues. The germline gives CDR1 MNHEY, CDR2 SVGEGT. The CDR3 DNA follows: TGTGCCAGCAGTTACTCGACACCAATGACAGAGTCCAAGCATTTT. Its translation: CASSYSTPMTESKHF.